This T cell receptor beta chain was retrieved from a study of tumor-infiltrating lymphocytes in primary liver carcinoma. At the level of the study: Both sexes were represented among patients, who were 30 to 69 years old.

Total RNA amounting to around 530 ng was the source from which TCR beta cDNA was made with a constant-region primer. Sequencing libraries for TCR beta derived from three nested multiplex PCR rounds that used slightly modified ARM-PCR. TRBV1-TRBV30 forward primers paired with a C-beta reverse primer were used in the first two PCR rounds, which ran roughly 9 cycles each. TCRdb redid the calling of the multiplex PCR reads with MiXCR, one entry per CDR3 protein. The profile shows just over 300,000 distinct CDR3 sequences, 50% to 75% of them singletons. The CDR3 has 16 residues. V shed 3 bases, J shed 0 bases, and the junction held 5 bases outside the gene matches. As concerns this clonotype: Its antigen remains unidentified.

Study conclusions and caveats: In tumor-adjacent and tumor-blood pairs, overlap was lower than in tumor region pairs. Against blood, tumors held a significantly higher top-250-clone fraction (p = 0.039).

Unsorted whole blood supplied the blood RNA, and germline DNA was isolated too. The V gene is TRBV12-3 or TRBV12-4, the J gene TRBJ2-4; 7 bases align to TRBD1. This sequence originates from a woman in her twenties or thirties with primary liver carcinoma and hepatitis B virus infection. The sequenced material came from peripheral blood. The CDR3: CASSLGTVLAKNIQYF. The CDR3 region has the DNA TGTGCCAGCAGTTTGGGGACAGTTTTAGCCAAAAACATTCAGTACTTC.